One and the same sample provided the 7 T cell receptor beta chains below, sequenced in a study of blood T cell repertoires in COVID-19. Profiling relied on immunoSEQ multiplex PCR, and the TCRdb table lists in-frame clones only, not all of them. The repertoire has about 250,000 clones, 85% of them found once; the top ten carry around 6.3%. The sequencing input was PBMCs or T cells enriched from blood (not recorded which). These receptors were obtained from a woman in her forties or fifties who had been exposed to COVID-19.

The gene calls are TRBV7-9 and TRBJ1-6; tentatively, D is TRBD1 (6 bases). The length of the CDR3 is 15 residues. The V and J ends lost 1 base and 6 bases respectively, with 10 bases between them. From germline, CDR1 is SEHNR and CDR2 FQNEAQ (reference sequence). DNA for the CDR3: TGTGCCAGCAGCTTAGAGGGACACCCTAATTCACCCCTCCACTTT. This encodes CASSLEGHPNSPLHF.

The chain uses TRBV4-1 and TRBJ2-7, with 7 positions matching TRBD1. Germline V CDR1 and CDR2: MGHRA, YSYEKL. The CDR3 is 16 amino acids. V lost 1 base and J lost 2; bases outside the gene matches: 8. The CDR3 nucleotides read TGCGCCAGCAGCCAAGCCCCGACAGGGACAGCCTACGAGCAGTACTTC. Translation: CASSQAPTGTAYEQYF.

The V and J genes are TRBV4-1 and TRBJ1-2; no clear D gene. Germline V gene sequence: CDR1 MGHRA, CDR2 YSYEKL. Trimming removed 0 bases from V and 8 bases from J, with 16 bases in between. CDR3 length: 15 residues. The CDR3 protein is CASSQEGGIGRGYTF. CDR3 coding DNA: TGCGCCAGCAGCCAAGAAGGAGGTATCGGGAGAGGCTACACCTTC.

This sequence joins TRBV18 and TRBJ1-6; D possibly corresponds to TRBD1 (5 bases). Germline V gene data show CDR1 as KGHSH and CDR2 as LQKENI. V dropped 2 bases and J dropped 7 bases, with 9 bases sitting between them. The CDR3 runs to 14 residues. CDR3 loop: CASSPEGRNSPLHF. CDR3 coding DNA: TGTGCCAGCTCACCAGAGGGGAGGAATTCACCCCTCCACTTT.

This clone appeared once. The rearrangement uses TRBV9 and TRBJ1-6; 10 bases line up with TRBD1. Germline V gene sequence: CDR1 SGDLS, CDR2 YYNGEE. V shed 3 bases, J shed 7 bases, and the junction held 4 bases outside the gene matches. The length of the CDR3 is 15 residues. The CDR3 is CASSAGQGLNSPLHF. DNA of the CDR3: TGTGCCAGCAGCGCGGGACAGGGGTTAAATTCACCCCTCCACTTT.

This chain connects TRBV2 to TRBJ1-5; D is possibly TRBD1 (6 bases). CDR3 size: 14 residues. The ends were cut back, 5 bases at V and 7 bases at J, with 15 bases in the middle. CDR1 is SNHLY and CDR2 is FYNNEI in the germline V gene. The CDR3 DNA sequence: TGTGCCAGCAGTCGAACAGGGCCGGGCCAGCCCCAGCATTTT. This encodes CASSRTGPGQPQHF.

The chain recombines TRBV10-1 with TRBJ2-2, with D uncertain. V was shortened by 3 bases and J by 4 bases, with 3 bases between the two germline ends. This CDR3 is built from 12 residues. CDR1 is WNHNN, CDR2 SYGVQD, per germline (reference sequence). CDR3 sequence (DNA): TGCGCCAGCAGTGACGGCACCGGGGAGCTGTTTTTT. It encodes CASSDGTGELFF.